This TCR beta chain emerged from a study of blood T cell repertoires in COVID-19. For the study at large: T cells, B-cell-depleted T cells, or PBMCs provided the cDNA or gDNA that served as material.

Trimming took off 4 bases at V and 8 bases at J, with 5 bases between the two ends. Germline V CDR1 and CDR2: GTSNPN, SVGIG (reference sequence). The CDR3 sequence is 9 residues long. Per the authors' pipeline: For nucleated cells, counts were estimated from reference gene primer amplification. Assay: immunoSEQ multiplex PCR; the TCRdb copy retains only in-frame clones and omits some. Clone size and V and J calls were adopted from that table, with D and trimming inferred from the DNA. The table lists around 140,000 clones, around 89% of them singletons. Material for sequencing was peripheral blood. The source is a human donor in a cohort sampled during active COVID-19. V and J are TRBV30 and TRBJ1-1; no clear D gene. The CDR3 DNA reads TGTGCCTGGAAGCCCGAAGCTTTCTTT. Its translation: CAWKPEAFF.